These 27 T cell receptor beta chains originate from one sample sequenced in a study of cytomegalovirus exposure and HLA in healthy donors. This table comes from immunoSEQ multiplex PCR, and its TCRdb copy is limited to in-frame clones, with some not included. The sample yields roughly 60,000 clones, about 90% seen once. The source material was PBMCs. Receptor source: a woman aged 18-30 years in good health and CMV-seronegative.

This rearrangement joins TRBV28 to TRBJ2-3; D is perhaps TRBD1 (5 bases). The CDR3 runs to 13 residues. V was clipped by 6 bases and J by 7 bases, with 14 bases between them. The germline V gene has CDR1 MDHEN and CDR2 SYDVKM. CDR3 nucleotides: TGTGCCAGCAGGAGCTGGGGCCAGAATACGCAGTATTTT. This translates into CASRSWGQNTQYF.

The chain is built from TRBV4-2 and TRBJ1-3, with TRBD1 as a possible D gene (5 bases). The CDR3 length is 16 residues. The germline gives CDR1 LGHNA, CDR2 YNFKEQ. V was cut by 0 bases and J by 0 bases, with 9 bases left in between. CDR3 in amino acids: CASSQEWTNSGNTIYF. As DNA, the CDR3 is TGTGCCAGCAGCCAAGAATGGACAAACTCTGGAAACACCATATATTTT.

The CDR3 sequence is CASSLWGQVGQPQHF. Here the CDR3 DNA reads TGTGCCAGCAGTTTATGGGGACAGGTCGGCCAGCCCCAGCATTTT. V and J are TRBV28 and TRBJ1-5; TRBD1 matches 8 bases. CDR3 length: 15 residues. The germline V gene encodes CDR1 MDHEN and CDR2 SYDVKM. V shed 0 bases and J 7 bases; nucleotides not matched to a gene: 5. The complete variable domain, with remaining parts taken from reference TRBV28 and TRBJ1-5, reads DVKVTQSSRYLVKRTGEKVFLECVQDMDHENMFWYRQDPGLGLRLIYFSYDVKMKEKGDIPEGYSVSREKKERFSLILESASTNQTSMYLCASSLWGQVGQPQHFGDGTRLSIL.

This clone was counted a few times. The chain recombines TRBV7-9 with TRBJ1-3; D is possibly TRBD1 (5 bases). Germline CDR1 is SEHNR and CDR2 is FQNEAQ (reference sequence). V dropped 7 bases and J dropped 4 bases, with 20 bases sitting between them. This CDR3 has 16 amino acids. This CDR3 is CASTTRRGNPGNTIYF. The CDR3 region has the DNA TGTGCCAGCACAACTCGGCGGGGCAACCCCGGAAACACCATATATTTT.

This clone was counted once. The chain uses TRBV27 and TRBJ1-4; D is possibly TRBD1 (6 bases). The CDR3 has 16 residues. Germline V gene data show CDR1 as MNHEY and CDR2 as SMNVEV (reference sequence). Deletions cut 3 bases from V and 4 bases from J, with 15 bases between. DNA for the CDR3: TGTGCCAGCAGTTTTTTTTGGACAGCCGATAATGAAAAACTGTTTTTT. Amino acids: CASSFFWTADNEKLFF.

This chain connects TRBV2 to TRBJ1-5; D might be TRBD1 (5 bases). The CDR3 spans 15 residues. Germline CDR1 and CDR2: SNHLY and FYNNEI. Trimming left V 3 bases short and J 4 bases short, with 13 bases between. The CDR3 nucleotides are TGTGCCAGCAGTGAGGACCAGGGAGGGAATCAGCCCCAGCATTTT. Amino acid sequence: CASSEDQGGNQPQHF.

This chain uses TRBV9 with TRBJ2-3, with TRBD2 matching over 11 bases. The germline V gene has CDR1 SGDLS and CDR2 YYNGEE. The ends lost 4 bases at V and 4 bases at J; junction bases unmatched: 5. This CDR3 comprises 15 residues. CDR3 nucleotide sequence: TGTGCCAGCAGCCAACTAGCGGGGGAGTCAGATACGCAGTATTTT. Translated: CASSQLAGESDTQYF.

This chain connects TRBV11-3 to TRBJ2-1; 10 bases align to TRBD2. With 5 bases clipped from V and 3 bases from J, the junction kept 7 bases outside the gene matches. The CDR3 runs to 16 residues. Germline assignment: CDR1 SGHNT and CDR2 YENEEA. The CDR3 DNA reads as TGTGCCAGCAGCGCCATAGCGGGGGGCCTCTACAATGAGCAGTTCTTC. Protein product: CASSAIAGGLYNEQFF.

About this clone: Different DNA sequences within this sample yield the same CDR3. V gene TRBV11-2 combines with J gene TRBJ2-7; 7 positions match TRBD2. The CDR3 extends over 12 amino acids. Trimming removed 3 bases from V and 6 bases from J; junction bases left unmatched: 2. Germline assignment: CDR1 SGHAT and CDR2 FQNNGV. The CDR3 reads CASSLGGGEQYF. CDR3 coding DNA: TGTGCCAGCAGCTTGGGCGGGGGCGAGCAGTACTTC.

This sequence joins TRBV5-1 and TRBJ2-1; tentative D call: TRBD1 (7 bases). V was trimmed by 1 base and J by 6 bases, leaving 17 bases between them. CDR3 length equals 16 residues. Germline CDR1 reads SGHRS; CDR2 reads YFSETQ. In nucleotides, the CDR3 is TGCGCCAGCAGCTTGACAGGGGTTCGGGGGAGCAATGAGCAGTTCTTC. Amino acids: CASSLTGVRGSNEQFF. Full variable domain (rest looked up from reference TRBV5-1 and TRBJ2-1): KAGVTQTPRYLIKTRGQQVTLSCSPISGHRSVSWYQQTPGQGLQFLFEYFSETQRNKGNFPGRFSGRQFSNSRSEMNVSTLELGDSALYLCASSLTGVRGSNEQFFGPGTRLTVL.

This clone has a single count. The rearrangement uses TRBV2 and TRBJ1-2; D not certain. Germline V gives CDR1 SNHLY, CDR2 FYNNEI. V was trimmed by 2 bases and J by 2 bases, leaving 12 bases between them. The CDR3 runs 15 residues. The CDR3 nucleotides read TGTGCCAGCAGTGAACCAACTACACGAAACTATGGCTACACCTTC. Translating gives CASSEPTTRNYGYTF. Variable domain in full (rest from reference TRBV2 and TRBJ1-2): EPEVTQTPSHQVTQMGQEVILRCVPISNHLYFYWYRQILGQKVEFLVSFYNNEISEKSEIFDDQFSVERPDGSNFTLKIRSTKLEDSAMYFCASSEPTTRNYGYTFGSGTRLTVV.

This clone appeared a single time. The V and J genes are TRBV29-1 and TRBJ2-5; perhaps TRBD2 as D (6 bases). The CDR3 totals 15 residues. Germline V gene data show CDR1 as SQVTM and CDR2 as ANQGSEA. V was clipped by 6 bases and J by 3 bases, with 20 bases between them. The CDR3 here is CSVLGRRGAEETQYF. The CDR3 DNA reads TGCAGCGTCCTGGGGAGGAGGGGCGCCGAAGAGACCCAGTACTTC.

On this clone itself: The sample carries other DNA sequences with the same CDR3. V gene TRBV28 combines with J gene TRBJ1-5; no clear D gene. This CDR3 has 14 residues. Germline V gene sequence: CDR1 MDHEN, CDR2 SYDVKM. The ends were cut back, 5 bases at V and 7 bases at J, with 15 bases in the middle. The CDR3 nucleotides read TGTGCCAGCAGTCCGGTTCGCGGGAACCAGCCCCAGCATTTT. As protein: CASSPVRGNQPQHF.

The CDR3 spells CASSKGELTNSPLHF. In nucleotides, the CDR3 is TGTGCCAGTAGTAAGGGAGAACTTACTAATTCACCCCTCCACTTT. The chain recombines TRBV19 with TRBJ1-6; D is unresolved. The CDR3 consists of 15 residues. Germline V lookup: CDR1 LNHDA, CDR2 SQIVND (reference sequence). V lost 4 bases, J lost 6 bases, and 13 bases lay in between.

The chain combines TRBV5-1 with TRBJ2-7; a possible D gene is TRBD1 (6 bases). Germline V lookup: CDR1 SGHRS, CDR2 YFSETQ. V gave up 5 bases and J gave up 6 bases, with 21 bases separating them. This CDR3 comprises 15 residues. CDR3 protein: CASRSSPGSQGEQYF. CDR3 in DNA: TGCGCCAGCAGATCTAGCCCCGGGTCACAGGGCGAGCAGTACTTC.

This clone showed up just a few times. The rearrangement uses TRBV2 and TRBJ1-6, with D tentatively TRBD1 (5 bases). CDR3 length: 14 residues. In germline, CDR1 is SNHLY, CDR2 FYNNEI. Trimming stripped 2 bases from V and 4 bases from J, with 6 bases between. CDR3 coding DNA: TGTGCCAGCAGTGAATACAGGTATAATTCACCCCTCCACTTT. It specifies CASSEYRYNSPLHF.

The CDR3 DNA reads as TGTGCCACCAGCGCAGGGGATGGGACCTACGAGCAGTACTTC. Translation: CATSAGDGTYEQYF. The rearrangement joins TRBV15 to TRBJ2-7; possible D gene TRBD1, 6 bases. Germline V gives CDR1 LNHNV, CDR2 YYDKDF (reference sequence). The CDR3 loop spans 14 amino acids. Trimming shortened V by 5 bases and J by 2 bases, and 13 bases separated the two germline ends.

The genes are TRBV18 and TRBJ2-5; D is ambiguous. CDR1 is KGHSH and CDR2 is LQKENI in the germline V gene. With 5 bases removed from V and 2 bases from J, the gap between germline ends came to 6 bases. This CDR3 has 12 residues. The chain's CDR3 is CASSGEQETQYF. The CDR3 nucleotides read TGTGCCAGCTCAGGAGAACAAGAGACCCAGTACTTC.

The chain carries TRBV28 and TRBJ2-7; D ambiguous. This CDR3 comprises 14 residues. Trimming pared 2 bases from V and 1 base from J, leaving 9 bases between. The germline V gene has CDR1 MDHEN and CDR2 SYDVKM. In nucleotides, the CDR3 is TGTGCCAGCAGTTTAGCGACACCTTCCTACGAGCAGTACTTC. Translation gives CASSLATPSYEQYF.

This clone was found a few times. J is TRBJ2-7 and V is TRBV11-2; 7 nucleotides align to TRBD1. The V gene's germline CDR1 is SGHAT and CDR2 FQNNGV. V gave up 5 bases and J gave up 6 bases; unmatched junction bases: 10. The CDR3 length is 14 residues. CDR3 coding DNA: TGTGCCAGCAGCATTGACAGGGAAGTGTTCGAGCAGTACTTC. This sequence encodes CASSIDREVFEQYF.

The gene calls are TRBV6-1 and TRBJ1-4; 8 positions agree with TRBD1. The CDR3 loop spans 14 amino acids. Trimming took 5 bases from V and 3 from J; bases not matched to a gene: 2. Germline V gene sequence: CDR1 MNHNS, CDR2 SASEGT. CDR3 coding DNA: TGTGCCAGCAGTCGGACAGGGCCTAATGAAAAACTGTTTTTT. As protein: CASSRTGPNEKLFF.

The V gene is TRBV29-1, the J gene TRBJ1-3, with 7 bases that match TRBD1. Germline V CDR1 and CDR2: SQVTM, ANQGSEA. The trim removed 7 bases at V and 0 bases at J, leaving 12 bases unmatched. This CDR3 comprises 16 residues. This CDR3 is CSATQGVGTSGNTIYF. CDR3 DNA: TGCAGCGCTACTCAGGGGGTTGGAACCTCTGGAAACACCATATATTTT.

The genes are TRBV19 and TRBJ1-1; 9 bases are shared with TRBD1. The germline V gene encodes CDR1 LNHDA and CDR2 SQIVND (reference sequence). The CDR3 is 15 residues long. The V and J ends lost 5 bases and 3 bases, in that order; junction bases with no gene match: 7. The CDR3 loop is CASSPWTGAHTEAFF. CDR3 nucleotide sequence: TGTGCCAGTAGTCCTTGGACAGGGGCACACACTGAAGCTTTCTTT. Supplemented by reference TRBV19 and TRBJ1-1, the full variable domain reads DGGITQSPKYLFRKEGQNVTLSCEQNLNHDAMYWYRQDPGQGLRLIYYSQIVNDFQKGDIAEGYSVSREKKESFPLTVTSAQKNPTAFYLCASSPWTGAHTEAFFGQGTRLTVV.

The V and J genes are TRBV27 and TRBJ2-3; 7 bases match TRBD1. Germline V gene data show CDR1 as MNHEY and CDR2 as SMNVEV (reference sequence). The CDR3 is made up of 16 amino acids. Trimming took 5 bases from V and 2 from J; bases not matched to a gene: 10. The CDR3 DNA is TGTGCCAGCAGTCCACAGGGGCCACTCCTCACAGATACGCAGTATTTT. The encoded protein is CASSPQGPLLTDTQYF.

This clone was detected once. V and J are TRBV7-2 and TRBJ1-5; D ambiguous. This CDR3 region has 14 residues. Trimming cost V 1 base and J 9 bases, with 13 bases left between them. Looked up from germline, CDR1 is SGHTA and CDR2 is FQGNSA. The CDR3 coding sequence is TGTGCCAGCAGCTTAGAATTCGGACTTGCGCCCCAGCATTTT. This sequence encodes CASSLEFGLAPQHF.

This rearrangement joins TRBV4-2 to TRBJ2-7, with unresolved D. The CDR3 loop spans 14 amino acids. V lost 0 bases to trimming and J lost 3 bases, with 9 bases between them. Germline values: CDR1 LGHNA, CDR2 YNFKEQ. CDR3 amino acids: CASSQESGNYEQYF. The CDR3 nucleotides are TGTGCCAGCAGCCAAGAATCGGGTAACTACGAGCAGTACTTC.

The table lists this clone with a count of one. V gene TRBV18 combines with J gene TRBJ2-5; perhaps TRBD1 as D (5 bases). Germline lookup yields CDR1 KGHSH and CDR2 LQKENI. The CDR3 consists of 14 residues. V was cut by 2 bases and J by 0 bases, with 7 bases left in between. In DNA form, the CDR3 reads TGTGCCAGCTCACCAGTGACAGACCAAGAGACCCAGTACTTC. Amino acids: CASSPVTDQETQYF.